This TCR beta chain was observed in a study of CDR3 diversity in severe acne. TCRdb analysed the PCR reads with MiXCR anew, one entry per CDR3 protein. The sample yields roughly 81,000 distinct CDR3 sequences, 45% to 50% seen once. Germline values: CDR1 LNHNV, CDR2 YYDKDF (reference sequence). This CDR3 region has 16 residues. V dropped 2 bases and J dropped 5 bases, with 18 bases sitting between them. The source is a male donor in good health, serving as a control. The rearrangement joins TRBV15 to TRBJ1-2; tentatively, D is TRBD1 (5 bases). The source material was blood. This CDR3 is CATSRPWGEWGYGYTF. For the CDR3, the DNA is TGTGCCACCAGCAGACCCTGGGGCGAATGGGGGTATGGCTACACCTTC.